This entry lists 20 T cell receptor beta chains sequenced from one sample in a study of vaccination effects on CD4 cells after COVID-19. What these receptors recognize is not known. Peptide-pool stimulation followed by sequencing identified expanded antigen-specific CD4+ clonotypes in the ViraFEST assay. Researchers isolated CD4+ T cells once roughly nine days of culture had elapsed. Two-dose BNT162b2 or mRNA-1273 vaccination was given to participants. The assay was immunoSEQ multiplex PCR, and TCRdb's table has in-frame clones only and misses some. The sample has fewer than 40,000 clones; almost 85% are singletons. The starting material was CD4+ T cells from PBMCs cultured with HCoV-NL63 spike peptides, obtained after COVID-19 vaccination. The origin of the receptors is a human donor who received a COVID-19 vaccine. Some clones in this sample may be carry-over from other donors' samples.

The V and J genes are TRBV6-5 and TRBJ2-1; either TRBD1 or TRBD2 may fit D (5 bases each). V was cut by 5 bases and J by 12 bases, with 23 bases left in between. CDR1 is MNHEY and CDR2 is SVGAGI in the germline V gene. This CDR3 is 15 amino acids long. The CDR3 DNA is TGTGCCAGCAGTCACCCCGGGACGCCTATATTCTTGCAGTTCTTC. Its translation is CASSHPGTPIFLQFF.

This clone was seen more than once but under ten times. This chain uses TRBV5-4 with TRBJ1-2; TRBD1 matches 7 bases. This CDR3 has 14 residues. Trimming removed 2 bases from V and 4 bases from J; junction bases left unmatched: 5. CDR1 is SGHNT and CDR2 is YYREEE in the germline V gene (reference sequence). CDR3 nucleotides: TGTGCCAGCAGCTTAGAGGGGGCCGGCTATGGCTACACCTTC. This gives the protein CASSLEGAGYGYTF.

The gene calls are TRBV19 and TRBJ2-6, with TRBD1 as a possible D gene (5 bases). The CDR3 is 14 residues long. Per germline, CDR1 LNHDA and CDR2 SQIVND (reference sequence). Deletions cut 8 bases from V and 3 bases from J, with 11 bases between. This chain's CDR3 is CASRGAFGANVLTF. The CDR3 nucleotides read TGTGCCAGTCGTGGGGCCTTTGGGGCCAACGTCCTGACTTTC.

The V call is TRBV7-2, the J call TRBJ2-5, with a possible D match to TRBD1 (6 bases). Deletions cut 5 bases from V and 7 bases from J, with 11 bases between. CDR1 and CDR2 (germline): SGHTA, FQGNSA. This CDR3 region has 12 residues. The CDR3 DNA sequence: TGTGCCAGCAGCACAGGGATGGTGACCCAGTACTTC. It specifies CASSTGMVTQYF.

The chain carries TRBV28 and TRBJ2-3; the D gene is possibly TRBD1 (6 bases). V lost 7 bases and J lost 10, with 24 bases in between. Germline values: CDR1 MDHEN, CDR2 SYDVKM. The CDR3 runs to 15 residues. The chain's CDR3 is CASKFMDPKGVSQYF. The CDR3 nucleotides are TGTGCCAGCAAGTTTATGGATCCTAAGGGGGTTTCGCAGTATTTT.

This clone was observed a handful of times. DNA of the CDR3: TGCGCCAGCAGCCCGAATCGGCAGGGGAATGGCTACACCTTC. As protein: CASSPNRQGNGYTF. The chain recombines TRBV5-1 with TRBJ1-2, with D possibly matching TRBD1 (6 bases). In germline, CDR1 is SGHRS, CDR2 YFSETQ. This CDR3 is built from 14 residues. The V end was cut by 4 bases, the J end by 6 bases, with 16 bases between.

This rearrangement joins TRBV6-4 to TRBJ2-2; weak D call: TRBD2 (5 bases). The V end lost 5 bases, the J end lost 7 bases, and 17 bases lay between the germline ends. Germline loops: CDR1 MRHNA, CDR2 SNTAGT. The CDR3 spans 15 residues. The CDR3 bases are TGTGCCAGCAGTCTTATGAGTAACGGGATCGGGGAGCTGTTTTTT. It encodes CASSLMSNGIGELFF.

The CDR3 sequence: CASSLEKGTDTQYF. DNA of the CDR3: TGCGCCAGCAGCTTGGAGAAGGGTACAGATACGCAGTATTTT. The rearrangement links TRBV5-1 to TRBJ2-3, with no clear D. This CDR3 region has 14 residues. Trimming took 0 bases from V and 3 from J, leaving 8 bases between them. Germline-derived CDR1 and CDR2 are SGHRS and YFSETQ.

The V gene is TRBV30, the J gene TRBJ1-1; 7 bases align to TRBD1. The CDR3 covers 14 residues. The germline V gene encodes CDR1 GTSNPN and CDR2 SVGIG (reference sequence). V shed 3 bases and J 2 bases; nucleotides not matched to a gene: 6. CDR3: CAWRVTGANTEAFF. CDR3 sequence (DNA): TGTGCCTGGAGAGTAACAGGGGCCAACACTGAAGCTTTCTTT.

This chain links TRBV24-1 with TRBJ2-5; D may be TRBD1 (7 bases). Germline V gene lookup returns CDR1 KGHDR and CDR2 SFDVKD. The ends were cut back, 3 bases at V and 2 bases at J, with 15 bases in the middle. There are 16 residues in the CDR3. The CDR3 loop is CATSDGQGGSQETQYF. The CDR3, as DNA: TGTGCCACCAGTGATGGCCAGGGGGGTAGTCAAGAGACCCAGTACTTC.

The chain links TRBV30 to TRBJ2-7; 7 bases map to TRBD2. The CDR3 contains 11 residues. Per the germline V gene, CDR1 is GTSNPN and CDR2 is SVGIG (reference sequence). The junction had 1 base not matched to a gene; V was cut back by 2 bases and J by 6 bases. CDR3 in DNA: TGTGCCTGGAGTTGGGAGGGCGAGCAGTACTTC. It encodes CAWSWEGEQYF.

The chain carries TRBV27 and TRBJ1-2, with a tentative D call TRBD1 (6 bases). The CDR3 contains 15 residues. From germline, CDR1 is MNHEY and CDR2 SMNVEV (reference sequence). Trimming left V 3 bases short and J 6 bases short, with 17 bases between. This CDR3 is CASSLRRGANNGYTF. In nucleotides, the CDR3 is TGTGCCAGCAGTTTGAGGAGGGGGGCAAACAATGGCTACACCTTC.

This chain uses TRBV30 with TRBJ1-5, with D perhaps matching TRBD1 (5 bases). Between the trimmed V and J ends, which lost 0 bases and 6 bases, there was a span of 12 bases. CDR1 and CDR2 from the germline V gene are GTSNPN and SVGIG (reference sequence). The CDR3 totals 14 residues. DNA for the CDR3: TGTGCCTGGAGTGTACCCAGGGAAGGTCAGCCCCAGCATTTT. This sequence encodes CAWSVPREGQPQHF.

J is TRBJ2-3 and V is TRBV6-5; D possibly corresponds to TRBD1 (6 bases). Looked up from germline, CDR1 is MNHEY and CDR2 is SVGAGI. V lost 6 bases to trimming and J lost 9 bases, with 13 bases between them. There are 12 residues in the CDR3. The CDR3 sequence is CASSQQGPTQYF. The CDR3 DNA sequence: TGTGCCAGCAGCCAACAGGGTCCAACGCAGTATTTT.

The V call is TRBV28, the J call TRBJ2-7, with D perhaps TRBD2 (5 bases). Germline V CDR1 and CDR2: MDHEN, SYDVKM. V dropped 3 bases and J dropped 0 bases, with 9 bases sitting between them. The CDR3 has 14 residues. CDR3 region: CASSFSRGSYEQYV. Written as DNA, the CDR3 is TGTGCCAGCAGTTTCTCCCGGGGCTCCTACGAGCAGTACGTC.

V and J are TRBV12-5 and TRBJ1-1, with 8 bases matching TRBD1. Germline assignment: CDR1 LGHNT and CDR2 FRNRAP. This CDR3 is built from 11 residues. With 6 bases clipped from V and 12 bases from J, the junction kept 6 bases outside the gene matches. CDR3 amino acids: CASGGDRRPFF. Here the CDR3 DNA reads TGTGCTAGTGGGGGGGACAGGCGACCTTTCTTT.

The CDR3 loop reads CASSLGVGEQYV. As DNA, the CDR3 is TGTGCCAGCAGTTTAGGCGTGGGTGAGCAGTACGTC. The chain carries TRBV28 and TRBJ2-7; D gene ambiguous. V lost 2 bases to trimming and J lost 7 bases, with 9 bases between them. Per the germline V gene, CDR1 is MDHEN and CDR2 is SYDVKM. The CDR3 extends over 12 amino acids.

This clone was detected only once. The chain has TRBV5-1 and TRBJ2-3; D is perhaps TRBD1 or TRBD2 (5 bases each). CDR3 length: 16 amino acids. Trimming pared 4 bases from V and 0 bases from J, leaving 15 bases between. Germline values: CDR1 SGHRS, CDR2 YFSETQ. CDR3 loop: CASSPRGSPSTDTQYF. As DNA, the CDR3 is TGCGCCAGCAGCCCCCGGGGCAGTCCTAGCACAGATACGCAGTATTTT.

The chain carries TRBV7-2 and TRBJ1-5; D gene uncertain. Trimming stripped 1 base from V and 7 bases from J, with 8 bases between. The germline V gene encodes CDR1 SGHTA and CDR2 FQGNSA. The CDR3 runs 13 residues. In DNA, the CDR3 is TGTGCCAGCAGCTTAGAAGGTTACCAGCCCCAGCATTTT. Translation: CASSLEGYQPQHF.

V is TRBV19 and J is TRBJ2-5; TRBD2 is a possible D gene (5 bases). The length of the CDR3 is 13 residues. Germline CDR1 LNHDA, CDR2 SQIVND (reference sequence). V was trimmed by 5 bases and J by 5 bases, leaving 12 bases between them. The CDR3 coding sequence is TGTGCCAGTAGTCCCCGAGGGTTGGAGACCCAGTACTTC. Its translation: CASSPRGLETQYF.